The source of this T cell receptor (beta chain) is a study of human T cells and chemical hapten exposure. Regarding time point: patch test 3, about 24 weeks after DPC sensitization. Treatment indicated: therapeutic diphenylcyclopropenone sensitization with weekly scalp DPC. Each CDR3 protein gets one entry after TCRdb re-called the RACE reads with MiXCR. This sample yields 100,000 or so distinct CDR3 sequences, of which under 40% are seen a single time; around 2.8% belongs to the top ten. The CDR3 totals 15 residues. In germline, CDR1 is SQVTM, CDR2 ANQGSEA. The V segment lost 6 bases and the J segment 4 bases; nucleotides outside the gene matches: 9.

The V gene is TRBV29-1, the J gene TRBJ2-1; 10 nucleotides line up with TRBD1. The source of this sequence is a man aged 35 to 55 with alopecia areata. Some clones in this sample may be carry-over from other donors' samples. Here the sequenced sample was whole blood, taken in connection with sensitization to the hapten diphenylcyclopropenone (DPC). The CDR3 reads CSVSTRGQGYNEQFF. In DNA form, the CDR3 reads TGCAGCGTATCTACTAGGGGACAGGGGTACAATGAGCAGTTCTTC.